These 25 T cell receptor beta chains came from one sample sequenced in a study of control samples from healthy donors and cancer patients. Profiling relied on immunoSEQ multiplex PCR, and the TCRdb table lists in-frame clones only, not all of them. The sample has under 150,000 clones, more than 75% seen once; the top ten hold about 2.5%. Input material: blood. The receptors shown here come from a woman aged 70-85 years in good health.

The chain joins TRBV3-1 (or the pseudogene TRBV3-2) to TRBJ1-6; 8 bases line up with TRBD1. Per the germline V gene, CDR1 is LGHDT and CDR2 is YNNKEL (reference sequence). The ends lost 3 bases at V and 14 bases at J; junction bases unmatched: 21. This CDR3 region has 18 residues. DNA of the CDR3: TGTGCCAGCAGCCACCCCAAAGGGCAGGGGGCTCTATTTGTGACCCTCCACTTT. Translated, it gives CASSHPKGQGALFVTLHF.

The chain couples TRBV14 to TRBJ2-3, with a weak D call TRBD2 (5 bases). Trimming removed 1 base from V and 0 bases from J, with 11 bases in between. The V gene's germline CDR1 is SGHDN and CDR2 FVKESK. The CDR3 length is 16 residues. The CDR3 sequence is CASSQGLRGSTDTQYF. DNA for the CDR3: TGTGCCAGCAGCCAAGGTCTCCGGGGAAGCACAGATACGCAGTATTTT.

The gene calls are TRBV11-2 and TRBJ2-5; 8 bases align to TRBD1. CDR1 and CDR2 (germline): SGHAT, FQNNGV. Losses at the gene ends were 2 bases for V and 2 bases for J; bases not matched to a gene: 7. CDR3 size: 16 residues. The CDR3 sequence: CASSLRQGAVQETQYF. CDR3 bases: TGTGCCAGCAGCTTAAGGCAGGGGGCGGTACAAGAGACCCAGTACTTC.

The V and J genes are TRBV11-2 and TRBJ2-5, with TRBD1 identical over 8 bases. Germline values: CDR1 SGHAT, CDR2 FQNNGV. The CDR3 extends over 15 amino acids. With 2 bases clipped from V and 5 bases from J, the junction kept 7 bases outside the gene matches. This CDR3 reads CASSLMQGAGETQYF. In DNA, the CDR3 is TGTGCCAGCAGCTTAATGCAGGGGGCGGGGGAGACCCAGTACTTC. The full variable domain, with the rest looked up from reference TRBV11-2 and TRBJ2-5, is EAGVAQSPRYKIIEKRQSVAFWCNPISGHATLYWYQQILGQGPKLLIQFQNNGVVDDSQLPKDRFSAERLKGVDSTLKIQPAKLEDSAVYLCASSLMQGAGETQYFGPGTRLLVL.

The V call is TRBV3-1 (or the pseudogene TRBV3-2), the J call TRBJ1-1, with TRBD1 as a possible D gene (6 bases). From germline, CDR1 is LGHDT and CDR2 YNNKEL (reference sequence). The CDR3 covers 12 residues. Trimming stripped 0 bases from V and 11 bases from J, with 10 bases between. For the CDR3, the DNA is TGTGCCAGCAGCCAAGATAAGGGGGGGGCTTTCTTT. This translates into CASSQDKGGAFF.

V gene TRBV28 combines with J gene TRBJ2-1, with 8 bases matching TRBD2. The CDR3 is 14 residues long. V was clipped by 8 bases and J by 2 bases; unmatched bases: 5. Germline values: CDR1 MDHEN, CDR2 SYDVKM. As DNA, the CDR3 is TGTGCCAGCGGACCTAGCGGGCCCTACAATGAGCAGTTCTTC. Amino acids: CASGPSGPYNEQFF. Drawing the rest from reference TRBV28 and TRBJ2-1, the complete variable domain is DVKVTQSSRYLVKRTGEKVFLECVQDMDHENMFWYRQDPGLGLRLIYFSYDVKMKEKGDIPEGYSVSREKKERFSLILESASTNQTSMYLCASGPSGPYNEQFFGPGTRLTVL.

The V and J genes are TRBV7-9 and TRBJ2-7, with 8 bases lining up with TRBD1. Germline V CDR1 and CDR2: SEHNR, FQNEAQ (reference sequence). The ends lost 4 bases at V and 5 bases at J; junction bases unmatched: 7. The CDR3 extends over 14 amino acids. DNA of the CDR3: TGTGCCAGCAGCTACTCGACAGGGGCACACGAGCAGTACTTC. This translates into CASSYSTGAHEQYF.

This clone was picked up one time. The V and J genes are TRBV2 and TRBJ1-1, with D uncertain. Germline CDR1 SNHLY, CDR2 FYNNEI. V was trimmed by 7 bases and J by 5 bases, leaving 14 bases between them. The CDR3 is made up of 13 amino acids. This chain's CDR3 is CASKRDRRTEAFF. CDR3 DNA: TGTGCCAGCAAGAGGGATCGAAGGACTGAAGCTTTCTTT.

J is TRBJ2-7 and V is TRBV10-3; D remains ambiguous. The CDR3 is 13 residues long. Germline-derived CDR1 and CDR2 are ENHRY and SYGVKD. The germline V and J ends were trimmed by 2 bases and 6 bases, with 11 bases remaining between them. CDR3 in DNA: TGTGCCATCAGTGAGGGGCGAGGATCCGAGCAGTACTTC. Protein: CAISEGRGSEQYF.

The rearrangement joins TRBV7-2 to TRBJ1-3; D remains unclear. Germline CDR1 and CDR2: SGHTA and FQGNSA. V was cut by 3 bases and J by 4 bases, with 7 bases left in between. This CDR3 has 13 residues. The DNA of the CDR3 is TGTGCCAGCAGCTTCACACCGGGAAACACCATATATTTT. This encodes CASSFTPGNTIYF. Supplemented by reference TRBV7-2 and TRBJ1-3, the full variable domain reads GAGVSQSPSNKVTEKGKDVELRCDPISGHTALYWYRQSLGQGLEFLIYFQGNSAPDKSGLPSDRFSAERTGGSVSTLTIQRTQQEDSAVYLCASSFTPGNTIYFGEGSWLTVV.

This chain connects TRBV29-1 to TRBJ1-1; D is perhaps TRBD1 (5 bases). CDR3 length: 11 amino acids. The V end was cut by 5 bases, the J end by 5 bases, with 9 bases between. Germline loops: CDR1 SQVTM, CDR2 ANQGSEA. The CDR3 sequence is CSVWGVTEAFF. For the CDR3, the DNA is TGCAGCGTTTGGGGGGTTACTGAAGCTTTCTTT.

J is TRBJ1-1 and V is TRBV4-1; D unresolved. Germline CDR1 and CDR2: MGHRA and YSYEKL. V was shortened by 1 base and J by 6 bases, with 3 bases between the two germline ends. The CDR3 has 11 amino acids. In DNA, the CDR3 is TGCGCCAGCAGCCAAGGGCCTGAAGCTTTCTTT. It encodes CASSQGPEAFF.

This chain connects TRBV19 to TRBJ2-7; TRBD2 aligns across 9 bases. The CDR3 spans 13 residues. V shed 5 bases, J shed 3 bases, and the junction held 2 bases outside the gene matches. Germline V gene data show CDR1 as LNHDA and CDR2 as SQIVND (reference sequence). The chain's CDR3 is CASSSTSGYEQYF. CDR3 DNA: TGTGCCAGTAGTTCGACTAGCGGCTACGAGCAGTACTTC.

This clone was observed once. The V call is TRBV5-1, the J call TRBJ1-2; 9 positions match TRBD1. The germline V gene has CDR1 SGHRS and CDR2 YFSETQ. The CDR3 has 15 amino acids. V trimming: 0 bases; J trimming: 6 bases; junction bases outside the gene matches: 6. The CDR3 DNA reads TGCGCCAGCAGCTTGGTTCGACAGGGGGTACATGGCTACACCTTC. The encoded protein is CASSLVRQGVHGYTF.

The DNA for the CDR3 is TGTGCCAGCAGCCCCGGGGGGCTTAACTATGGCTACACCTTC. It yields the protein CASSPGGLNYGYTF. The J gene is TRBJ1-2, the V gene TRBV7-3, with D possibly matching TRBD1 (6 bases). Per germline, CDR1 SGHTA and CDR2 FQGTGA. CDR3 length equals 14 residues. Trimming cost V 5 bases and J 1 base, with 11 bases left between them. Full variable domain (missing parts from reference TRBV7-3 and TRBJ1-2): GAGVSQTPSNKVTEKGKYVELRCDPISGHTALYWYRQSLGQGPEFLIYFQGTGAADDSGLPNDRFFAVRPEGSVSTLKIQRTERGDSAVYLCASSPGGLNYGYTFGSGTRLTVV.

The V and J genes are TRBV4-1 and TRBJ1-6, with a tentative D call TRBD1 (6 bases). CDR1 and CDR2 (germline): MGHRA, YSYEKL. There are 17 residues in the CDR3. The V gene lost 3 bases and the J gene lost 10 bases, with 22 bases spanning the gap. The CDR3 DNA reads TGCGCCAGCAGCCAGGGGACACAAGTCCCCACGTTCTCACCCCTCCACTTT. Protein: CASSQGTQVPTFSPLHF.

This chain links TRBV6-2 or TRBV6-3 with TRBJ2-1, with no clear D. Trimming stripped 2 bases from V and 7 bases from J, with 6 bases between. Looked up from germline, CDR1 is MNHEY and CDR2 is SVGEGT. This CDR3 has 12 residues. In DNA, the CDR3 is TGTGCCAGCAGTTACGCAAGGAATGAGCAGTTCTTC. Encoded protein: CASSYARNEQFF.

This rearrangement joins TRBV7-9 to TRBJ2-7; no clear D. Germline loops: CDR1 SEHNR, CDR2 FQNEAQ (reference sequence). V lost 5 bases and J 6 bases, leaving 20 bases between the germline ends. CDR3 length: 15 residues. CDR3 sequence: CASSPSPAPAREQYF. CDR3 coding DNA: TGTGCCAGCAGCCCCTCCCCCGCCCCGGCACGCGAGCAGTACTTC.

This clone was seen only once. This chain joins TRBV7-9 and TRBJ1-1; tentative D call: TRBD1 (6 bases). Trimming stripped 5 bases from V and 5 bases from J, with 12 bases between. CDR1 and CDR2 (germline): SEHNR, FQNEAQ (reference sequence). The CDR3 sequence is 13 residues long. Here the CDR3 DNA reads TGTGCCAGCAGCGAAGGGGGGTGGACTGAAGCTTTCTTT. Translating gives CASSEGGWTEAFF.

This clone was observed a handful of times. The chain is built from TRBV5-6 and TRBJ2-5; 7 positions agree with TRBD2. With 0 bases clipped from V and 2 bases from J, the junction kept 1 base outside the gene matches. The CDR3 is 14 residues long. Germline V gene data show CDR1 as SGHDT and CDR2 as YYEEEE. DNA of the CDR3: TGTGCCAGCAGCTTGGGACTAGCACAAGAGACCCAGTACTTC. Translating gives CASSLGLAQETQYF.

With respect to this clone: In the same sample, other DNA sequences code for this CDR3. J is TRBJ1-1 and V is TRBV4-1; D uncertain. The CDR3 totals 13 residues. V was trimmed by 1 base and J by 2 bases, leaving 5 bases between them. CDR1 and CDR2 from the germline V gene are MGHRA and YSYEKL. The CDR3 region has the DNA TGCGCCAGCAGCCAAGGGGGAAACACTGAAGCTTTCTTT. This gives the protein CASSQGGNTEAFF.

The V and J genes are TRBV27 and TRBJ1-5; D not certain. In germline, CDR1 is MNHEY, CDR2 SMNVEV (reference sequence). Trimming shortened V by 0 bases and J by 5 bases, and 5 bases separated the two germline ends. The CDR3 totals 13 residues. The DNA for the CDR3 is TGTGCCAGCAGTTTATCGGGTTATCAGCCCCAGCATTTT. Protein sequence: CASSLSGYQPQHF.

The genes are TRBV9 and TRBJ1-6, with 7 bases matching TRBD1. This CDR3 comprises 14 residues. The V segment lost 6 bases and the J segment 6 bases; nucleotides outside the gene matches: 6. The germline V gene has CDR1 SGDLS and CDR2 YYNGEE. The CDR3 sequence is CASTPGQSNSPLHF. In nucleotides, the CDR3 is TGTGCCAGCACCCCGGGACAGTCTAATTCACCCCTCCACTTT.

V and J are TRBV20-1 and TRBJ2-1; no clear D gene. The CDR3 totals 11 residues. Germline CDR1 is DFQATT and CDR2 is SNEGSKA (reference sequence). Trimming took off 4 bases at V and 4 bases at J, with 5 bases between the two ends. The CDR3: CSANRYNEQFF. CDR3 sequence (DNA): TGCAGTGCTAATCGGTACAATGAGCAGTTCTTC.

CDR3 protein: CATRRHSGANVLTF. The CDR3 DNA is TGTGCCACGAGGAGGCACTCTGGGGCCAACGTCCTGACTTTC. The rearrangement joins TRBV6-5 to TRBJ2-6, with D possibly TRBD2 on 5 matching bases. Germline CDR1 MNHEY, CDR2 SVGAGI. The CDR3 consists of 14 residues. The germline V and J ends were trimmed by 10 bases and 0 bases, with 10 bases remaining between them.